This T cell receptor beta chain was obtained from a study of neoadjuvant nivolumab and ipilimumab in lung cancer. About the study: Patients got nivolumab 3 mg/kg on days 1, 15 and 29; combination added ipilimumab 1 mg/kg day 1.

General observations from the study: Only two of four nivolumab-treated tumors gained richness and clonality by surgery. Blood richness before therapy tracked richness in tumors resected after neoadjuvant therapy.

Trimming removed 3 bases at V and 3 bases at J, with 18 bases between. Germline V CDR1 and CDR2: LNHDA, SQIVND (reference sequence). The CDR3 extends over 16 amino acids. This clone was found a few times. Its target is unknown. Clones were sequenced by immunoSEQ multiplex PCR, and TCRdb holds only the in-frame ones, with some missing. Seen here are tens of thousands of clones, 75% to 90% observed once, and the top ten hold roughly 8.9%. The material sequenced was tumor tissue, taken after neoadjuvant nivolumab, alone or with ipilimumab, at or shortly before surgery. The clonotype was recovered from an adult with non-small cell lung cancer. V usage is TRBV19 and J usage is TRBJ2-7, with D possibly called TRBD1 or TRBD2 (8 bases each). The CDR3 spells CASSMPGGDRYYEQYF. The CDR3 nucleotides read TGTGCCAGTAGTATGCCCGGGGGGGACAGGTACTACGAGCAGTACTTC.